The 7 T cell receptor beta chains in this list originate from one sample, sequenced in a study of shared T cell receptors in the human thymus. Profiling relied on immunoSEQ multiplex PCR, and the TCRdb table lists in-frame clones only, not all of them. The data show around 340,000 clones, 85% to 95% seen once. Sequenced: thymocytes. The receptors stem from a human donor.

CDR3 protein: CASTLWGRRPYDPQYF. The CDR3 DNA follows: TGCGCCAGCACCCTATGGGGACGGAGGCCCTACGATCCGCAGTACTTC. The V call is TRBV5-1, the J call TRBJ2-7, with D perhaps matching TRBD1 or TRBD2 (5 bases each). CDR3 length: 16 residues. Germline assignment: CDR1 SGHRS and CDR2 YFSETQ. Between the trimmed V and J ends, which lost 6 bases and 9 bases, there was a span of 28 bases.

V and J are TRBV2 and TRBJ2-1; D tentatively fits TRBD1 or TRBD2 (5 bases each). V lost 6 bases and J lost 8, with 23 bases in between. The CDR3 length is 16 residues. The germline CDR1 and CDR2 sequences are SNHLY and FYNNEI. The CDR3 DNA sequence: TGTGCCAGCAGACCCACGGGACGCAGCCATTTGGATGAGCAGTTCTTC. This codes for CASRPTGRSHLDEQFF.

This clone was counted once. This sequence joins TRBV6-5 and TRBJ1-5; 9 nucleotides line up with TRBD1. J gave up 2 bases and V 4 bases, and 3 bases lay outside the gene matches. The germline CDR1 and CDR2 sequences are MNHEY and SVGAGI. There are 15 residues in the CDR3. CDR3 in DNA: TGTGCCAGCAGTTTACAGGGGGCGCGCAATCAGCCCCAGCATTTT. Translating gives CASSLQGARNQPQHF.

The genes are TRBV27 and TRBJ2-5; D call uncertain. This CDR3 is 13 amino acids long. V shed 5 bases and J shed 3 bases, with 10 bases lying between them. Germline V gene lookup returns CDR1 MNHEY and CDR2 SMNVEV (reference sequence). CDR3 in amino acids: CASSLVGKETQYF. Here the CDR3 DNA reads TGTGCCAGCAGTCTGGTAGGGAAAGAGACCCAGTACTTC.

V usage is TRBV14 and J usage is TRBJ1-1; D possibly corresponds to TRBD1 (5 bases). This CDR3 is 13 amino acids long. CDR1 and CDR2 (germline): SGHDN, FVKESK. V lost 0 bases and J lost 5, with 7 bases in between. The DNA of the CDR3 is TGTGCCAGCAGCCAAGACAGGGAGACTGAAGCTTTCTTT. Translated: CASSQDRETEAFF.

This chain joins TRBV9 and TRBJ1-1; D gene ambiguous. Trimming stripped 2 bases from V and 3 bases from J, with 14 bases between. CDR1 is SGDLS, CDR2 YYNGEE, per germline. The CDR3 has 15 residues. The CDR3 here is CASSVWRHQDTEAFF. The CDR3 DNA is TGTGCCAGCAGCGTTTGGAGACACCAGGACACTGAAGCTTTCTTT.

V usage is TRBV5-1 and J usage is TRBJ2-1; D gene ambiguous. Germline lookup yields CDR1 SGHRS and CDR2 YFSETQ. Trimming removed 4 bases from V and 9 bases from J, with 11 bases in between. The CDR3 loop spans 12 amino acids. Here the CDR3 DNA reads TGCGCCAGCAGCCTGTTAGGAAGTGAGCAGTTCTTC. This translates into CASSLLGSEQFF.